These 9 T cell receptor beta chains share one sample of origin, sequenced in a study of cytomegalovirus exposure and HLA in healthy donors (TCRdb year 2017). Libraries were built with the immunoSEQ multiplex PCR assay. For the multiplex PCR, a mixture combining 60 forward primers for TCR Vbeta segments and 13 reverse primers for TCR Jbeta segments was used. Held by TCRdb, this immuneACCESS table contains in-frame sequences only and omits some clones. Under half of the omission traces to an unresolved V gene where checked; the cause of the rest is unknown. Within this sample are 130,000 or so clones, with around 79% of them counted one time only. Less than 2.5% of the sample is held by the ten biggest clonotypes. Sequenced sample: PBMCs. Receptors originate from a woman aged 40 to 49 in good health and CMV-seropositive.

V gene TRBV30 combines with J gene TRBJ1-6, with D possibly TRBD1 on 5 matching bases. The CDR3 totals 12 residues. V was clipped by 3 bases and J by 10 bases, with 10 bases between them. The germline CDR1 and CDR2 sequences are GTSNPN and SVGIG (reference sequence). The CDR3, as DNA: TGTGCCTGGAGGGACATATTATCACCCCTCCACTTT. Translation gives CAWRDILSPLHF. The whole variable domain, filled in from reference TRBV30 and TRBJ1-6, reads SQTIHQWPATLVQPVGSPLSLECTVEGTSNPNLYWYRQAAGRGLQLLFYSVGIGQISSEVPQNLSASRPQDRQFILSSKKLLLSDSGFYLCAWRDILSPLHFGNGTRLTVT.

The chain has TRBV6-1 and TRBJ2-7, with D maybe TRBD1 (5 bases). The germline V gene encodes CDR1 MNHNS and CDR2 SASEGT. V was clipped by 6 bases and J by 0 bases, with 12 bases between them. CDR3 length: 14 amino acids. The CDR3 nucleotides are TGTGCCAGCAGGAGAACAGGTAGCTCCTACGAGCAGTACTTC. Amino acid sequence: CASRRTGSSYEQYF.

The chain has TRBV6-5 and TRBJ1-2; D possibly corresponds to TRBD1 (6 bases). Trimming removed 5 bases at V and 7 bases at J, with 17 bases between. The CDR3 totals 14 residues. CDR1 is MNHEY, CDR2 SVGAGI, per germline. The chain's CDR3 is CASSPNRDERGYTF. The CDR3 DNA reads TGTGCCAGCAGTCCCAACAGGGATGAGCGTGGCTACACCTTC.

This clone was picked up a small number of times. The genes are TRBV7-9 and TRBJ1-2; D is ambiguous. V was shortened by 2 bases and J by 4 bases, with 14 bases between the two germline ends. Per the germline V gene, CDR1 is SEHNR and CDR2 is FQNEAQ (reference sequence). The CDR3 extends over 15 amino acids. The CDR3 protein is CASSLSTVRFYGYTF. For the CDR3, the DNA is TGTGCCAGCAGCTTATCTACAGTTAGATTCTATGGCTACACCTTC. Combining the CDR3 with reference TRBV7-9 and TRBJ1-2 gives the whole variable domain DTGVSQNPRHKITKRGQNVTFRCDPISEHNRLYWYRQTLGQGPEFLTYFQNEAQLEKSRLLSDRFSAERPKGSFSTLEIQRTEQGDSAMYLCASSLSTVRFYGYTFGSGTRLTVV.

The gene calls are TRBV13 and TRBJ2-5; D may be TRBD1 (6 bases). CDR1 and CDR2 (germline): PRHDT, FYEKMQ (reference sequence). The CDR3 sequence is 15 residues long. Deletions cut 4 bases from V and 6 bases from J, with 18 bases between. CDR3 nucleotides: TGTGCCAGCAGCTCAACTCTGACAGGTCCCAAGACCCAGTACTTC. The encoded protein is CASSSTLTGPKTQYF.

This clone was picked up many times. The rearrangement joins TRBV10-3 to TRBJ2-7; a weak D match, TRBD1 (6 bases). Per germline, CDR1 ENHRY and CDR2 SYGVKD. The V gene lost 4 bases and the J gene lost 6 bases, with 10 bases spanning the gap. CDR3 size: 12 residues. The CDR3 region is CAISALQGEQYF. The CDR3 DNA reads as TGTGCCATCAGTGCTCTACAGGGCGAGCAGTACTTC.

CDR3 residues: CASSSRTSGANTGELFF. DNA of the CDR3: TGCGCCAGCAGCTCAAGGACTAGCGGGGCCAACACCGGGGAGCTGTTTTTT. The chain has TRBV5-1 and TRBJ2-2; 12 bases map to TRBD2. V trimming: 3 bases; J trimming: 2 bases; junction bases outside the gene matches: 5. CDR1 is SGHRS, CDR2 YFSETQ, per germline. CDR3 length: 17 residues.

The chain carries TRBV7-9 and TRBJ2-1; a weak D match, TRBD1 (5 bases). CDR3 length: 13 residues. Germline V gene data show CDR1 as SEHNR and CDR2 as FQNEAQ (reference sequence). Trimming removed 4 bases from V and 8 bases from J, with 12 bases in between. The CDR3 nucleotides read TGTGCCAGCAGCTCGGCAGGGTGGGATGAGCAGTTCTTC. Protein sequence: CASSSAGWDEQFF.

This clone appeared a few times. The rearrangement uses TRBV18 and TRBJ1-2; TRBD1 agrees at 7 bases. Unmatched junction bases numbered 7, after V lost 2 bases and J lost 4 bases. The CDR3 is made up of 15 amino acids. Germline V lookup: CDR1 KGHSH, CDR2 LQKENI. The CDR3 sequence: CASSPWAGGVYGYTF. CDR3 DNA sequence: TGTGCCAGCTCACCATGGGCAGGGGGAGTCTATGGCTACACCTTC. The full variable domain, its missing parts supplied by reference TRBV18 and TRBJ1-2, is NAGVMQNPRHLVRRRGQEARLRCSPMKGHSHVYWYRQLPEEGLKFMVYLQKENIIDESGMPKERFSAEFPKEGPSILRIQQVVRGDSAAYFCASSPWAGGVYGYTFGSGTRLTVV.